The T cell receptor (beta chain) described here comes from a study of blood T cell repertoires in COVID-19. Here immunoSEQ multiplex PCR was the method, and the copy in TCRdb shows in-frame clones only, minus some. The sample carries 120,000 to 150,000 clones, 70% to 90% recorded once. Losses at the gene ends were 0 bases for V and 7 bases for J; bases not matched to a gene: 4. The CDR3 is 15 residues long. Per the germline V gene, CDR1 is SGHDT and CDR2 is YYEEEE. The chain employs TRBV5-6 and TRBJ1-5, with 10 bases that match TRBD1. The TCR was taken from a woman in her sixties or seventies with COVID-19, enrolled during active disease. Sequences were obtained from peripheral blood. The CDR3 DNA sequence: TGTGCCAGCAGCTTGGGGGCGACAGGGGGCCAGCCCCAGCATTTT. Translation: CASSLGATGGQPQHF.